The 4 T cell receptor beta chains presented below share a single source sample, sequenced in a study of blood T cell repertoires in COVID-19. Assay: immunoSEQ multiplex PCR; the TCRdb copy retains only in-frame clones and omits some. Of about 220,000 clones listed, approximately 83% are singletons. Sequencing input: peripheral blood. The receptors were gathered from a woman aged 30 to 39 who had recovered from COVID-19.

The chain combines TRBV9 with TRBJ2-1; 13 nucleotides agree with TRBD2. J lost 4 bases, V lost 0 bases, and 4 bases had no gene match. This CDR3 has 17 residues. Germline V gives CDR1 SGDLS, CDR2 YYNGEE. This CDR3 is CASSVGTSGGRYNEQFF. The DNA for the CDR3 is TGTGCCAGCAGCGTAGGGACTAGCGGGGGCCGTTACAATGAGCAGTTCTTC.

V is TRBV5-1 and J is TRBJ2-5; the match to TRBD2 covers 10 bases. Germline-derived CDR1 and CDR2 are SGHRS and YFSETQ. The length of the CDR3 is 15 residues. Trimming cost V 3 bases and J 5 bases; bases outside gene matches: 7. CDR3 nucleotides: TGCGCCAGCAGCTACGAACTAGCGGGGAGGGAGACCCAGTACTTC. Its translation is CASSYELAGRETQYF. The full variable domain, its missing parts supplied by reference TRBV5-1 and TRBJ2-5, is KAGVTQTPRYLIKTRGQQVTLSCSPISGHRSVSWYQQTPGQGLQFLFEYFSETQRNKGNFPGRFSGRQFSNSRSEMNVSTLELGDSALYLCASSYELAGRETQYFGPGTRLLVL.

The rearrangement links TRBV2 to TRBJ2-7; perhaps TRBD1 as D (6 bases). The CDR3 is made up of 14 amino acids. V was cut by 0 bases and J by 7 bases, with 13 bases left in between. The germline gives CDR1 SNHLY, CDR2 FYNNEI. CDR3 DNA: TGTGCCAGCAGTGAAGCGAGCAGGGGTCAGGAGCAGTACTTC. It encodes CASSEASRGQEQYF.

The chain uses TRBV12-5 and TRBJ2-7; 10 bases are a match to TRBD1. Germline assignment: CDR1 LGHNT and CDR2 FRNRAP. Trimming at V came to 1 base and at J to 2 bases, leaving 8 bases not matched to a gene. This CDR3 contains 17 residues. The DNA for the CDR3 is TGTGCTAGTGGTTTGGCACGAACCGGGACAGGGGCCTACGAGCAGTACTTC. Protein product: CASGLARTGTGAYEQYF.